This entry is about one TCR beta chain. There is no known antigen for this receptor. The input lacks base qualities; no much larger clone sits a single base away. Using the deep immunoSEQ assay, multiplex PCR amplified TCR CDR3 regions from genomic DNA. Extracted genomic DNA from each cell subset was spread evenly across all wells of several immunoSEQ 96-well plates, with each plate serving as a replicate. For sorted subsets, each replicate PCR was loaded with roughly 200 ng genomic DNA, equivalent to 32,000 or so T cell genomes. The purified libraries were quantified using a Qubit 3.0 fluorometer, sized with a Bioanalyzer 2100, and then quantified again using the KAPA Library Quantification kit. Every immunoSEQ 96-well plate was sequenced on a dedicated single-read 150-cycle Illumina NextSeq 550 flow cell. The authors processed their data as follows. Because the immunoSEQ output held only junctional sequences and lacked quality scores, the filtering could not match the filtering applied to full-length reads. To assign V/J genes and CDR3, sequences were annotated using PyIR, a Python wrapper for IgBLAST v1.9, with IMGT germline references. Reads were filtered out if the reads had weak V/J assignments (E-value above 1e-6), no CDR3, stop codons, out-of-frame junctions, or ambiguous translated residues. V3J clonotypes were defined as sequences sharing the same inferred V gene, J gene, and CDR3 amino acid sequence. To compute the percentage overlap between repertoires, the number of shared unique clonotypes was divided by the size of the smaller repertoire. Richness of each repertoire was evaluated using RTK rarefaction, the Chao1 estimator, and Recon v2.1 estimates of unobserved clonotypes. Generation probabilities for all TCRbeta clonotypes obtained by the gDNA method from a handful of donors were computed using OLGA. TCRdb provides this immuneACCESS table in a form limited to in-frame rearrangements. Some clones are lacking; in checked studies, under half of them reflect an unresolved V gene, and why the rest are absent is not known. V and J calls and clone size follow that table, whereas D and trimming were derived from the DNA. Present in this sample are about 1.1 million clones, roughly 77% of which were seen just once. The biggest ten clones account for about 0.94% of the sample.

The data were taken from a study of shared clonotypes between healthy human individuals (TCRdb year 2020). In the study overall: A couple of women and a few men aged 18 to 49 years were included in the cohort. Each donor's leukapheresis produced roughly between roughly 0.9 and 8.9 billion PBMCs. The study deeply sequenced blood TCR repertoires of about five healthy adults to estimate repertoire size and the extent of clonotype sharing between individuals. To increase sequencing depth and limit assay-specific biases, different laboratories used diverse techniques to prepare libraries and sequence TCR repertoires. Per donor, three plates each were used for CD4 naive and CD4 memory, two for CD8 naive, and one for CD8 memory. General conclusions and limits of the study: Pairwise subsampling indicated that sequencing depth was expected to affect the degree of clonotype sharing among donors. The genetic and exposure-history diversity represented was limited by the small number of donors. Larger estimated clonotype richness was generally found for naive subsets than for memory subsets. Roughly 5% of naive CD4, 3.5% of naive CD8, approximately 2% of memory CD4, and 0.35% to 0.5% of memory CD8 clonotypes were shared across several donors. Compared with non-shared clonotypes, the clonotypes found in all four sorted-subset donors had higher generation probabilities. Even with the large sequencing depth, rarefaction of the sorted-subset datasets indicated that sequencing was incomplete. Only blood was sampled, and tissue TCR repertoires likely differ from those in blood.

Sequences KGHSH (CDR1) and LQKENI (CDR2) are obtained from the germline V gene. From cysteine to phenylalanine, the CDR3 is 15 amino acids long. The only DNA kept is the CDR3, 45 bases in frame from the first base. The trim is 2 bases for V and 5 bases for J, with a gap of 16 bases between the germline ends. Healthy HIV-negative adults with no recently reported acute infections or vaccinations were included as donors. Every donor was a Caucasian adult living in Nashville, Tennessee, USA. Magnetic negative selection was used to enrich CD4+ T cells, after which naive cells were positively selected on CD45RA and the negative fraction became the memory subset. Blood was collected by leukapheresis, and PBMCs were isolated by Ficoll-Histopaque density gradient centrifugation and then cryopreserved in liquid nitrogen vapor phase. Analytical flow cytometry was used to check the purity and quantity of each magnetically sorted T cell population. Genomic DNA was isolated from every sorted fraction and measured by UV absorbance on a Nanodrop 2000c.

Sequenced input: memory CD4+ T cells from PBMCs. Taken with the paper, the label for cell subset or site translates to: CD45RA-negative fraction. The rearrangement joined TRBV18 to TRBJ2-7; a tentative D call is TRBD1 (6 bases match). The sequence came from a man between 18 and 35 years old in good health. Some clones in this sample may be carry-over from other donors' samples. CDR3 region: CASSPVLQGLNEQYF. The nucleotide sequence reads TGTGCCAGCTCACCAGTTCTTCAGGGGTTGAACGAGCAGTACTTC. Joined to the reference TRBV18 and TRBJ2-7 proteins, this CDR3 gives the full variable domain: NAGVMQNPRHLVRRRGQEARLRCSPMKGHSHVYWYRQLPEEGLKFMVYLQKENIIDESGMPKERFSAEFPKEGPSILRIQQVVRGDSAAYFCASSPVLQGLNEQYFGPGTRLTVT.